The text below deals with one TCR beta chain. Its antigen specificity is not known. Qualities for individual bases were not recorded, and no much larger clone is one base off. The data were taken from a study of cytomegalovirus exposure and HLA in healthy donors listed by TCRdb under 2017. As for the study more broadly: In an earlier analysis of around 540 of the donors, 276 Gb of sequence data and 117 million unique TCR beta sequences from 150 million to 200 million T cells were reported. An early release that covered some 640 HLA-typed donors contained approximately 300 gigabases of sequencing data and 70 million to 100 million unique TCR sequences. The study was designed to test whether signatures of past pathogen exposure could be identified by cataloging public T cell receptors. Among around 400 genotyped donors of the cohort, an average of approximately 220,000 unique TCR beta nucleotide sequences was sequenced per donor, of which approximately 19% were non-productive. In a later analysis, previously published TCR beta repertoires from about 670 donors were re-analyzed and high-resolution HLA genotyping was added so that TCR occurrence patterns could be studied. The study used immunosequencing to profile the T cell repertoires of hundreds of subjects and linked those repertoires to cytomegalovirus serostatus. Every repertoire in the discovery cohort had been generated on one and the same sequencing platform. Four or five DR-DQ haplotypes were treated as single units for association and clustering because of strong linkage in the cohort. High-throughput TCR immunosequencing, statistical association of individual TCRs with disease status, and machine learning were combined to predict cytomegalovirus infection status. Class I and class II HLA loci were covered by the typing at four-digit resolution. Of the roughly 390 genotyped donors, over 65% fell in the genetic ancestry cluster associated with self-reported Caucasian donors. Along with the roughly 710-subject first cohort, a separate validation cohort of over a hundred different subjects was used. Alongside the repertoire data, information on donor age, sex, ethnicity and CMV serostatus was compiled. Rather than using new phenotypic data, the later analysis identified candidate immune exposures from TCR beta sequences and from how often those sequences occurred across donors. Typing coverage differed by locus: A, B, C, DRB1 and DQB1 were typed in about 620-630 donors, DQA1 in around 500, DPA1 in some 570, and DPB1 in 450 to 480. To decide whether each TCR beta V gene segment behaved as functional or pseudogenic, an earlier analysis of over 500 of the donors relied on high-throughput TCR beta sequencing. A later genetic analysis took genome-wide SNP genotypes for about three fifths of the 666 donors and used that subset as a discovery cohort.

Including cysteine and phenylalanine, the CDR3 has 15 amino acids. This entry keeps only the CDR3 DNA: 45 bases, framed from base 1. V and J are truncated by 3 bases and 1 base respectively, leaving an intervening sequence of 9 bases. From the germline V gene, CDR1 is LGHNT and CDR2 is FRNRAP. Broader findings and caveats from the paper: In a later analysis, the rate of TCR association differed among HLA loci, with DRB1 alleles having the most associated TCRs and HLA-C alleles having the fewest. While some public TCRs were present in many individuals, most TCR sequences turned up only very rarely across donors. According to the authors, the approach could potentially be generalized to other disease states and immunological phenotypes. When HLA alleles, especially DR and DQ, strongly co-occurred, TCR associations were difficult to assign to individual alleles. The classifier was reported to diagnose cytomegalovirus status with high specificity and sensitivity in both the original cohort and the validation cohort. Correlated functional status among segregating V segments might be attributable to linkage disequilibrium, but an unknown experimental factor could not be ruled out. In an earlier analysis of 500 to 650 of the donors, most TCR beta V segments appeared in productive rearrangements about 87% or about 30% of the time, broadly matching IMGT annotations. Roughly uniform sequencing depth across donors was assumed in presence/absence analyses, although this assumption may not hold. Some IMGT-functional V segments, including TRBV6-2 and TRBV6-3, could not be told apart with the 87-base-pair reads, so those segments were excluded. According to a later genetic analysis, donors in an Asian-associated ancestry cluster had fewer N-insertions in productive TCRs than the approximately 650-donor mean. A total of about 180 TCR beta chains were listed by the study as associated with cytomegalovirus. Because HLA typing was unavailable for some donors at each locus, only the typed subset was used in association tests. A later genetic analysis associated a missense DCLRE1C variant with V-gene and J-gene trimming of TCR beta chains, and an independent cohort replicated the association. For the cohort, immune exposure information was limited to CMV serostatus. The earlier analysis of almost 600 of the donors excluded over 15 rarely observed V segments, including chromosome 9 orphons, because counts were too low. In this cohort, only TCR beta chains were sequenced, and detectable features were limited by the absence of alpha or paired-chain data. In a later analysis, most CMV-associated TCR beta chains were found to appear HLA-restricted, with HLA associations seemingly driven largely by CMV exposure. In vitro tests confirmed that a few of the cytomegalovirus-associated TCR beta chains recognize cytomegalovirus antigens. A further reported finding was that TCR beta sequences accurately predicted the HLA-A and HLA-B alleles for most subjects in the first cohort. A cluster of highly shared sequence variants was judged likely to represent a technical artifact of the sequencing pipeline. Several of the top co-occurrence clusters appeared to be linked to parvovirus B19, influenza, CMV and Epstein-Barr virus, according to a later analysis. In a later analysis, HLA-associated TCR beta chains showed more clonal expansion and lower generation probabilities than non-associated chains that were equally common. A later analysis associated about 17,000 TCR beta sequences with specific HLA alleles at a false discovery rate of 0.05.

The library came from the immunoSEQ multiplex PCR assay. For the multiplex PCR, a mixture combining 60 forward primers for TCR Vbeta segments and 13 reverse primers for TCR Jbeta segments was used. The CDR3 region of rearranged TCR beta genes was amplified from genomic DNA by a multiplex PCR assay. The amplified TCR beta libraries were sequenced on the Illumina HiSeq System as 87-base-pair reads. Per the authors' processing: A later analysis counted about 82 million unique TCR beta chains across the 550 to 750 repertoires, and approximately 11 million of these chains were shared by at least two donors. A nearest-neighbor algorithm error-corrected the raw reads and collapsed the reads into unique sequences, merging closely related sequences to remove PCR and sequencing errors. CDR3 sequences were aligned to IMGT reference sequences to assign V, D and J gene segments. For a sequence to be retained, a match of at least six nucleotides was required to both a V gene segment and a J gene segment. A rearrangement was called productive if the CDR3 had no stop codons and remained in frame with V and J, and every other rearrangement was called non-productive. CDR3 was defined by IMGT convention, running from the second conserved V-encoded cysteine to the conserved J-encoded phenylalanine. The earlier analysis of 550 to 650 of the donors excluded any sequence lacking an unambiguous match to a single V gene segment. In an earlier analysis of 587 of the donors, a V segment was called functional when productive rearrangements were above 56.7%, and segregating when the standard deviation between donors exceeded 5%. To diagnose cytomegalovirus status from the catalog of TCR beta chain sequences, a statistical classification framework was built. V and J gene assignment, in a later analysis, came from comparing TCR nucleotide sequences with IMGT/GENE-DB human TR gene sequences. In a later analysis, CDR3 sequences and most-parsimonious VDJ recombination scenarios were assigned using the TCRdist pipeline. A later analysis defined each TCR beta chain by its CDR3 amino acid sequence plus V-gene family, and excluded reads lacking a unique V-gene family. As a way to deal with suspected cross-contamination and a sequencing artifact, a later analysis dropped nearly 600 nucleotide sequences that were highly shared and had low generation probability. A later analysis calculated a clonal expansion index for each public chain from normalized within-repertoire ranks of inferred template counts. In a later analysis, generation probabilities were computed using a VDJ recombination model fitted to out-of-frame rearrangements, and the results were checked against IGoR. A later analysis scored TCR-TCR, TCR-HLA and TCR-CMV co-occurrence with hypergeometric tests, applying a repertoire-size bias correction to TCR pairs. False discovery rates were estimated in a later analysis by permuting HLA or CMV assignments 20 times. In a later analysis, co-occurring TCRs were grouped using DBSCAN, and TCRdist sequence similarity was added for clustering within HLA-allele-positive subsets. For co-occurrence clustering, repertoires with fewer than 30,000 or more than 120,000 public chains were excluded, along with about five repertoires with anomalous nucleotide sharing. This is the immuneACCESS table as TCRdb keeps it, with only in-frame sequences that have V and J called. A part of the clones is gone; compared with another copy, unresolved V genes explain less than half, and the rest is unexplained. That table supplies the V and J calls and clone size; D and trimming were determined from the DNA. The sample records around 91,000 clones, approximately 78% of which are singletons. The ten most abundant clones make up around 2.5% of the sample.

The cohort comprised 670 or so healthy bone marrow donors. At the time of sampling, all cohort members were nominally healthy, though unrecorded immune exposures were likely present. The donor tested CMV seropositive, placing the donor among the roughly 300 seropositive members of the cohort. Every donor gave a peripheral blood sample, and the peripheral blood mononuclear cells from that sample were used for TCR beta sequencing. Genomic DNA was extracted from the blood cell samples with the Qiagen DNeasy Blood Extraction Kit. Material: PBMCs. The TCR was taken from a male donor in good health and CMV-seropositive. Recombination connected TRBV12-5 to TRBJ2-2; the best D guess is TRBD1, with 5 bases matching. DNA sequence: TGTGCTAGTGGTTTTGGCCAGGGGAACACCGGGGAGCTGTTTTTT. Translated, it gives CASGFGQGNTGELFF.